This entry lists 5 T cell receptor beta chains sequenced from one sample in a study of blood T cell repertoires in COVID-19. Sequencing used immunoSEQ multiplex PCR; TCRdb keeps in-frame clones, though not all of them. This table has about 190,000 clones, under 90% appearing once. Sequencing used peripheral blood. The receptor set was obtained from a human donor in a cohort sampled during active COVID-19.

The chain is built from TRBV11-2 and TRBJ2-2, with TRBD1 identical over 8 bases. Germline lookup yields CDR1 SGHAT and CDR2 FQNNGV. Trimming cost V 2 bases and J 3 bases; bases outside gene matches: 5. The CDR3 runs 16 residues. The CDR3 spells CASSLLQGGDTGELFF. CDR3 in DNA: TGTGCCAGCAGCTTACTACAGGGGGGAGACACCGGGGAGCTGTTTTTT. Drawing the rest from reference TRBV11-2 and TRBJ2-2, the complete variable domain is EAGVAQSPRYKIIEKRQSVAFWCNPISGHATLYWYQQILGQGPKLLIQFQNNGVVDDSQLPKDRFSAERLKGVDSTLKIQPAKLEDSAVYLCASSLLQGGDTGELFFGEGSRLTVL.

The CDR3 nucleotides are TGTGCCAGCAGCCCCCAGGGGTCCCTAGTCGATGAGCAGTTCTTC. Translation gives CASSPQGSLVDEQFF. The chain joins TRBV7-2 to TRBJ2-1; D may be TRBD1 (6 bases). Trimming cost V 5 bases and J 8 bases, with 19 bases left between them. The CDR3 loop spans 15 amino acids. Germline CDR1 and CDR2: SGHTA and FQGNSA. The whole variable domain, filled in from reference TRBV7-2 and TRBJ2-1, reads GAGVSQSPSNKVTEKGKDVELRCDPISGHTALYWYRQSLGQGLEFLIYFQGNSAPDKSGLPSDRFSAERTGGSVSTLTIQRTQQEDSAVYLCASSPQGSLVDEQFFGPGTRLTVL.

The rearrangement joins TRBV11-1 to TRBJ1-2; weak D call: TRBD1 (6 bases). This CDR3 is 14 amino acids long. The V end lost 7 bases, the J end lost 0 bases, and 12 bases lay between the germline ends. Germline CDR1 is SGHAT and CDR2 is FQDESV (reference sequence). CDR3 loop: CASTPGASNYGYTF. CDR3 bases: TGTGCCAGCACCCCAGGGGCGTCTAACTATGGCTACACCTTC. The variable domain in full, with the rest retrieved from reference TRBV11-1 and TRBJ1-2, is EAEVAQSPRYKITEKSQAVAFWCDPISGHATLYWYRQILGQGPELLVQFQDESVVDDSQLPKDRFSAERLKGVDSTLKIQPAELGDSAMYLCASTPGASNYGYTFGSGTRLTVV.

The chain joins TRBV9 to TRBJ2-1; 9 bases fit TRBD2. This CDR3 has 16 amino acids. With 1 base clipped from V and 6 bases from J, the junction kept 8 bases outside the gene matches. Germline V gene lookup returns CDR1 SGDLS and CDR2 YYNGEE. In DNA, the CDR3 is TGTGCCAGCAGCGTAAGACCCGGACTAGCGAGCAATGAGCAGTTCTTC. Translation: CASSVRPGLASNEQFF.

The chain has TRBV7-9 and TRBJ1-1; 7 bases map to TRBD1. The CDR3 totals 14 residues. V trimming: 4 bases; J trimming: 1 base; junction bases outside the gene matches: 3. Germline CDR1 and CDR2: SEHNR and FQNEAQ (reference sequence). The CDR3, as DNA: TGTGCCAGCAGCTGGGACAGCCAGAACACTGAAGCTTTCTTT. Protein product: CASSWDSQNTEAFF.